A single sample gave rise to the 26 T cell receptor beta chains below, sequenced in a study of cytomegalovirus exposure and HLA in healthy donors. Amplification used 60 Vbeta primers and 13 Jbeta primers. Sequencing used immunoSEQ multiplex PCR; TCRdb keeps in-frame clones, though not all of them. The sample has 150,000 to 200,000 clones, about 90% seen once. The material sequenced was PBMCs. The receptors come from a girl less than two years old in good health and CMV-seronegative.

V is TRBV6-6 and J is TRBJ2-4, with D perhaps matching TRBD2 (5 bases). V lost 5 bases to trimming and J lost 7 bases, with 12 bases between them. This CDR3 is built from 13 residues. Germline CDR1 and CDR2: MNHNY and SVGAGI (reference sequence). The CDR3 coding sequence is TGTGCCAGCAGTACGGAGCCGGGGAACATTCAGTACTTC. It yields the protein CASSTEPGNIQYF.

V usage is TRBV7-9 and J usage is TRBJ1-4; D gene unclear. V gave up 4 bases and J gave up 4 bases, with 13 bases separating them. In germline, CDR1 is SEHNR, CDR2 FQNEAQ (reference sequence). The CDR3 is 15 amino acids. The CDR3 nucleotides are TGTGCCAGCAGCTCCCGCCGGGTCCATAATGAAAAACTGTTTTTT. Its protein is CASSSRRVHNEKLFF.

The chain has TRBV9 and TRBJ2-3; possible D gene TRBD2, 6 bases. With 4 bases removed from V and 0 bases from J, the gap between germline ends came to 12 bases. This CDR3 region has 15 residues. From germline, CDR1 is SGDLS and CDR2 YYNGEE. CDR3 residues: CASSTWGDSTDTQYF. The CDR3 DNA reads TGTGCCAGCAGCACCTGGGGGGATAGCACAGATACGCAGTATTTT.

The count of this clone is one. This sequence joins TRBV5-8 and TRBJ2-3, with a weak D call TRBD2 (5 bases). CDR3 length equals 14 residues. Trimming took off 0 bases at V and 7 bases at J, with 12 bases between the two ends. Germline CDR1 and CDR2: SGHTS and YDEGEE. CDR3 sequence: CASSLESSGNTQYF. The CDR3 DNA reads as TGTGCCAGCAGCTTGGAGTCCTCGGGGAATACGCAGTATTTT. The full variable domain, its missing parts supplied by reference TRBV5-8 and TRBJ2-3, is EAGVTQSPTHLIKTRGQQATLRCSPISGHTSVYWYQQALGLGLQFLLWYDEGEERNRGNFPPRFSGRQFPNYSSELNVNALELEDSALYLCASSLESSGNTQYFGPGTRLTVL.

The chain uses TRBV4-1 and TRBJ2-7; 10 nucleotides line up with TRBD1. CDR3 length: 16 amino acids. J was trimmed by 5 bases and V by 4 bases; bases with no gene match: 11. CDR1 MGHRA and CDR2 YSYEKL come from the germline V gene. CDR3 region: CASSRPGTGARHEQYF. Here the CDR3 DNA reads TGCGCCAGCAGCCGACCCGGGACAGGGGCAAGGCACGAGCAGTACTTC.

This sequence joins TRBV2 and TRBJ1-3, with TRBD1 as a possible D gene (5 bases). The CDR3 contains 13 residues. V gave up 8 bases and J gave up 4 bases, with 12 bases separating them. The V gene's germline CDR1 is SNHLY and CDR2 FYNNEI. The CDR3: CASRRDGGNTIYF. The CDR3 nucleotides are TGTGCCAGCCGGAGGGACGGAGGAAACACCATATATTTT. Combining the CDR3 with reference TRBV2 and TRBJ1-3 gives the whole variable domain EPEVTQTPSHQVTQMGQEVILRCVPISNHLYFYWYRQILGQKVEFLVSFYNNEISEKSEIFDDQFSVERPDGSNFTLKIRSTKLEDSAMYFCASRRDGGNTIYFGEGSWLTVV.

The chain employs TRBV5-6 and TRBJ2-3; 9 bases map to TRBD1. This CDR3 is built from 17 residues. Per germline, CDR1 SGHDT and CDR2 YYEEEE. J gave up 5 bases and V 2 bases, and 12 bases lay outside the gene matches. This CDR3 reads CASSLDPGQGMLDTQYF. For the CDR3, the DNA is TGTGCCAGCAGCTTAGATCCGGGACAGGGAATGTTAGATACGCAGTATTTT.

This clone was recorded once. CDR3 nucleotide sequence: TGTGCCAGTACCGCAAGGGGACTAAGGACCGGGGAGCTGTTTTTT. This sequence encodes CASTARGLRTGELFF. The V call is TRBV19, the J call TRBJ2-2; 7 nucleotides agree with TRBD2. CDR1 LNHDA and CDR2 SQIVND come from the germline V gene (reference sequence). V dropped 7 bases and J dropped 5; count of bases not matched to a gene: 10. The CDR3 extends over 15 amino acids.

This rearrangement joins TRBV7-2 to TRBJ2-1, with 7 bases that match TRBD1. J gave up 4 bases and V 3 bases, and 12 bases lay outside the gene matches. The CDR3 extends over 17 amino acids. Germline CDR1 and CDR2: SGHTA and FQGNSA. The CDR3 coding sequence is TGTGCCAGCAGCTTTCAGACAGGGCCCATACTTTACAATGAGCAGTTCTTC. Amino acid sequence: CASSFQTGPILYNEQFF.

The chain couples TRBV9 to TRBJ1-1, with TRBD1 as a possible D gene (6 bases). CDR1 is SGDLS and CDR2 is YYNGEE in the germline V gene. The V and J ends lost 1 base and 11 bases respectively, with 18 bases between them. The CDR3 runs 14 residues. This CDR3 reads CASSVRSQGPDAFF. In DNA, the CDR3 is TGTGCCAGCAGCGTACGTTCCCAGGGGCCCGATGCTTTCTTT.

This clone showed up just a few times. This sequence joins TRBV7-2 and TRBJ1-1; weak D call: TRBD1 (6 bases). Trimming shortened V by 1 base and J by 3 bases, and 18 bases separated the two germline ends. This CDR3 is 17 amino acids long. Germline V gene data show CDR1 as SGHTA and CDR2 as FQGNSA. The CDR3 sequence: CASSLGRGAIEYTEAFF. DNA of the CDR3: TGTGCCAGCAGCTTAGGGCGGGGGGCAATTGAGTACACTGAAGCTTTCTTT. Full variable domain (missing parts from reference TRBV7-2 and TRBJ1-1): GAGVSQSPSNKVTEKGKDVELRCDPISGHTALYWYRQSLGQGLEFLIYFQGNSAPDKSGLPSDRFSAERTGGSVSTLTIQRTQQEDSAVYLCASSLGRGAIEYTEAFFGQGTRLTVV.

This chain uses TRBV6-5 with TRBJ1-5, with 9 bases that match TRBD1. Germline trimming cut 8 bases from V and 8 bases from J; bases unmatched to any gene: 10. Germline V CDR1 and CDR2: MNHEY, SVGAGI. This CDR3 has 14 amino acids. The CDR3 protein is CASGDPGQGKPQHF. The CDR3 bases are TGTGCCAGCGGAGATCCGGGACAGGGTAAGCCCCAGCATTTT.

The V gene is TRBV7-3, the J gene TRBJ1-3; TRBD1 agrees at 8 bases. J gave up 4 bases and V 5 bases, and 7 bases lay outside the gene matches. The CDR3 has 15 residues. Germline loops: CDR1 SGHTA, CDR2 FQGTGA. CDR3 DNA sequence: TGTGCCAGCAGCCCCCAGGGGGCTAGCGGAAACACCATATATTTT. Translated: CASSPQGASGNTIYF.

The chain uses TRBV7-2 and TRBJ2-5; D is unresolved. V dropped 2 bases and J dropped 5 bases, with 12 bases sitting between them. CDR3 length: 14 amino acids. CDR1 and CDR2 from the germline V gene are SGHTA and FQGNSA. CDR3 region: CASSLRVLGETQYF. DNA of the CDR3: TGTGCCAGCAGCTTACGGGTTCTTGGGGAGACCCAGTACTTC.

The chain employs TRBV4-2 and TRBJ2-4; 10 nucleotides agree with TRBD2. The CDR3 is made up of 19 amino acids. The V gene end was trimmed by 0 bases and the J gene end by 0 bases; junction bases not matched to a gene: 8. Germline values: CDR1 LGHNA, CDR2 YNFKEQ. This chain's CDR3 is CASSQDSAAGGPAKNIQYF. The CDR3 coding sequence is TGTGCCAGCAGCCAAGATTCCGCAGCGGGGGGGCCAGCCAAAAACATTCAGTACTTC.

This chain links TRBV27 with TRBJ1-2; TRBD1 matches 7 bases. V lost 2 bases, J lost 7 bases, and 1 base stayed unmatched. Germline-derived CDR1 and CDR2 are MNHEY and SMNVEV (reference sequence). This CDR3 contains 12 residues. The CDR3 sequence is CASSLRGLGYTF. The CDR3, as DNA: TGTGCCAGCAGTTTAAGGGGGCTTGGCTACACCTTC.

The J gene is TRBJ1-2, the V gene TRBV27; possible D gene TRBD1, 6 bases. The germline gives CDR1 MNHEY, CDR2 SMNVEV (reference sequence). This CDR3 is built from 13 residues. V lost 0 bases and J 7 bases, leaving 9 bases between the germline ends. CDR3 coding DNA: TGTGCCAGCAGTTTATCGTGGGGGCTTGGCTACACCTTC. Translated: CASSLSWGLGYTF.

This chain links TRBV7-9 with TRBJ1-3; tentatively, D is TRBD1 (6 bases). Germline V gene lookup returns CDR1 SEHNR and CDR2 FQNEAQ (reference sequence). The CDR3 covers 17 residues. With 1 base removed from V and 1 base from J, the gap between germline ends came to 14 bases. CDR3 DNA: TGTGCCAGCAGCTTAGTAGCACCCAGGGGATCTGGAAACACCATATATTTT. Translated: CASSLVAPRGSGNTIYF.

This chain joins TRBV7-8 and TRBJ2-7; 12 nucleotides line up with TRBD2. The V and J ends lost 2 bases and 6 bases, in that order; junction bases with no gene match: 11. Germline-derived CDR1 and CDR2 are SGHVS and FQNEAQ. CDR3 length: 17 residues. This CDR3 reads CASSLSSGGAGSVEQYF. The CDR3 DNA sequence: TGTGCCAGCAGCTTATCTAGCGGGGGGGCGGGATCAGTCGAGCAGTACTTC.

The chain uses TRBV30 and TRBJ1-1; D is perhaps TRBD1 (5 bases). Trimming pared 1 base from V and 4 bases from J, leaving 10 bases between. CDR1 is GTSNPN and CDR2 is SVGIG in the germline V gene (reference sequence). The CDR3 has 13 residues. The CDR3 DNA reads TGTGCCTGGAGTGAGCAGGGCATCACTGAAGCTTTCTTT. Amino acid sequence: CAWSEQGITEAFF.

A few counts support this clone. The rearrangement joins TRBV6-1 to TRBJ1-3; weak D call: TRBD1 (5 bases). With 6 bases removed from V and 0 bases from J, the gap between germline ends came to 12 bases. This CDR3 region has 15 residues. Germline assignment: CDR1 MNHNS and CDR2 SASEGT. This CDR3 reads CASSRDGSSGNTIYF. The DNA for the CDR3 is TGTGCCAGCAGCCGGGACGGGAGCTCTGGAAACACCATATATTTT.

This clone was counted a single time. The chain is built from TRBV2 and TRBJ1-1; D remains unclear. Between the trimmed V and J ends, which lost 6 bases and 6 bases, there was a span of 14 bases. The germline CDR1 and CDR2 sequences are SNHLY and FYNNEI. The CDR3 has 13 residues. Here the CDR3 reads CASRADSPPEAFF. CDR3 in DNA: TGTGCCAGCAGGGCTGACTCCCCCCCTGAAGCTTTCTTT.

The rearrangement uses TRBV5-1 and TRBJ2-5, with TRBD1 matching 8 bases. V gave up 5 bases and J gave up 4 bases; unmatched junction bases: 4. This CDR3 has 13 residues. Germline CDR1 reads SGHRS; CDR2 reads YFSETQ. CDR3 protein: CASSVGQGETQYF. Written as DNA, the CDR3 is TGCGCCAGCAGTGTTGGACAGGGAGAGACCCAGTACTTC.

The chain uses TRBV6-1 and TRBJ1-2; D unclear. The CDR3 is made up of 12 amino acids. Germline V gene lookup returns CDR1 MNHNS and CDR2 SASEGT. V was shortened by 0 bases and J by 4 bases, with 3 bases between the two germline ends. The CDR3 nucleotides are TGTGCCAGCAGTGAAGCGAGCTATGGCTACACCTTC. Its protein is CASSEASYGYTF.

This clone was seen more than once but under ten times. This CDR3 reads CASSRRDNNQPQHF. In nucleotides, the CDR3 is TGTGCCAGCAGTCGCCGGGACAACAATCAGCCCCAGCATTTT. V gene TRBV2 combines with J gene TRBJ1-5; weak D call: TRBD1 (6 bases). Germline-derived CDR1 and CDR2 are SNHLY and FYNNEI. The CDR3 spans 14 residues. V shed 5 bases and J shed 3 bases, with 11 bases lying between them.

This rearrangement joins TRBV7-6 to TRBJ2-3; 8 bases fit TRBD2. V shed 4 bases, J shed 3 bases, and the junction held 6 bases outside the gene matches. Germline lookup yields CDR1 SGHVS and CDR2 FNYEAQ. This CDR3 is built from 15 residues. The CDR3 spells CASSSSGSPTDTQYF. CDR3 nucleotide sequence: TGTGCCAGCAGCTCCAGCGGGAGTCCGACAGATACGCAGTATTTT.